The 10 T cell receptor beta chains below all came from one sample that was sequenced in a study of blood T cell repertoires in COVID-19. The assay was immunoSEQ multiplex PCR, and TCRdb's table has in-frame clones only and misses some. This table has 450,000 or so clones, around nine tenths appearing once. Sequencing used peripheral blood. The receptors derive from a woman between 40 and 50 years old with COVID-19, enrolled during active disease.

The chain links TRBV5-5 to TRBJ1-1, with D hard to call. The CDR3 runs to 13 residues. CDR1 is SGHKS, CDR2 YYEKEE, per germline (reference sequence). Trimming took 6 bases from V and 4 from J, leaving 13 bases between them. CDR3 DNA: TGTGCCAGCACCCTATTTACCGGCACTGAAGCTTTCTTT. As protein: CASTLFTGTEAFF.

The V call is TRBV19, the J call TRBJ1-5, with TRBD1 matching over 11 bases. The CDR3 extends over 16 amino acids. Looked up from germline, CDR1 is LNHDA and CDR2 is SQIVND (reference sequence). The V and J ends lost 6 bases and 2 bases, in that order; junction bases with no gene match: 6. In DNA, the CDR3 is TGTGCCAGTAGGAGGACAGGGGGCGAGGGCAATCAGCCCCAGCATTTT. Translation: CASRRTGGEGNQPQHF.

The V and J genes are TRBV19 and TRBJ2-1, with TRBD2 matching over 9 bases. Germline V gene lookup returns CDR1 LNHDA and CDR2 SQIVND (reference sequence). With 3 bases clipped from V and 8 bases from J, the junction kept 14 bases outside the gene matches. The CDR3 runs to 17 residues. The DNA of the CDR3 is TGTGCCAGTAGTATCTGGGTTGGGGGACCTAGCGGGGATGAGCAGTTCTTC. Translated, it gives CASSIWVGGPSGDEQFF. The entire variable domain, with the rest obtained from reference TRBV19 and TRBJ2-1, is as follows: DGGITQSPKYLFRKEGQNVTLSCEQNLNHDAMYWYRQDPGQGLRLIYYSQIVNDFQKGDIAEGYSVSREKKESFPLTVTSAQKNPTAFYLCASSIWVGGPSGDEQFFGPGTRLTVL.

The chain is built from TRBV5-1 and TRBJ1-1; no clear D. There are 13 residues in the CDR3. V was cut by 0 bases and J by 2 bases, with 5 bases left in between. Germline CDR1 is SGHRS and CDR2 is YFSETQ. CDR3 nucleotides: TGCGCCAGCAGCTTGGTACTCAACACTGAAGCTTTCTTT. This gives the protein CASSLVLNTEAFF.

The chain carries TRBV6-6 and TRBJ1-2; TRBD1 matches at 7 bases. Germline values: CDR1 MNHNY, CDR2 SVGAGI (reference sequence). Losses at the gene ends were 0 bases for V and 4 bases for J; bases not matched to a gene: 8. This CDR3 has 16 residues. The CDR3 DNA reads TGTGCCAGCAGTTACTCGAATGGCAGGGGGATCTATGGCTACACCTTC. Its protein product is CASSYSNGRGIYGYTF.

In DNA form, the CDR3 reads TGCGCCAGCAGCCAATTTGAGACAGGCAATCAGCCCCAGCATTTT. Residues: CASSQFETGNQPQHF. The J gene is TRBJ1-5, the V gene TRBV4-1, with D tentatively TRBD1 (5 bases). The germline V gene has CDR1 MGHRA and CDR2 YSYEKL. Deletions cut 2 bases from V and 2 bases from J, with 10 bases between. The CDR3 sequence is 15 residues long.

Turning to this clone: Its ends do not fully match the called genes, so a read error is possible. The chain links TRBV20-1 to TRBJ1-1; maybe TRBD1 (6 bases). The CDR3 covers 11 residues. The germline CDR1 and CDR2 sequences are DFQATT and SNEGSKA (reference sequence). This chain's CDR3 is CSARDSRPADF. CDR3 DNA: TGCAGTGCTAGGGACAGCAGGCCCGCCGACTTT.

This clone appeared a single time. V and J are TRBV5-1 and TRBJ2-5; 11 bases line up with TRBD2. V trimming: 5 bases; J trimming: 3 bases; junction bases outside the gene matches: 6. The CDR3 contains 15 residues. Germline lookup yields CDR1 SGHRS and CDR2 YFSETQ. CDR3 bases: TGCGCCAGCAGTTTACTAGCGGGGGTAGAAGAGACCCAGTACTTC. Amino acids: CASSLLAGVEETQYF.

This chain connects TRBV6-5 to TRBJ2-2, with 8 bases lining up with TRBD1. Trimming cost V 7 bases and J 7 bases; bases outside gene matches: 11. The germline CDR1 and CDR2 sequences are MNHEY and SVGAGI. The CDR3 runs to 15 residues. The CDR3: CASTPTQGALGELFF. The CDR3 DNA reads TGTGCCAGCACTCCAACCCAGGGGGCGCTCGGGGAGCTGTTTTTT.

This clone occurred a few times. V and J are TRBV4-3 and TRBJ2-1, with 14 bases matching TRBD2. The V gene end was trimmed by 4 bases and the J gene end by 4 bases; junction bases not matched to a gene: 12. The CDR3 is made up of 19 amino acids. CDR1 is LGHNA and CDR2 is YSLEER in the germline V gene. The CDR3 DNA reads TGCGCCAGCAGCCGCCCCGGGACTAGCGGGAGCACAATTTACAATGAGCAGTTCTTC. It specifies CASSRPGTSGSTIYNEQFF.